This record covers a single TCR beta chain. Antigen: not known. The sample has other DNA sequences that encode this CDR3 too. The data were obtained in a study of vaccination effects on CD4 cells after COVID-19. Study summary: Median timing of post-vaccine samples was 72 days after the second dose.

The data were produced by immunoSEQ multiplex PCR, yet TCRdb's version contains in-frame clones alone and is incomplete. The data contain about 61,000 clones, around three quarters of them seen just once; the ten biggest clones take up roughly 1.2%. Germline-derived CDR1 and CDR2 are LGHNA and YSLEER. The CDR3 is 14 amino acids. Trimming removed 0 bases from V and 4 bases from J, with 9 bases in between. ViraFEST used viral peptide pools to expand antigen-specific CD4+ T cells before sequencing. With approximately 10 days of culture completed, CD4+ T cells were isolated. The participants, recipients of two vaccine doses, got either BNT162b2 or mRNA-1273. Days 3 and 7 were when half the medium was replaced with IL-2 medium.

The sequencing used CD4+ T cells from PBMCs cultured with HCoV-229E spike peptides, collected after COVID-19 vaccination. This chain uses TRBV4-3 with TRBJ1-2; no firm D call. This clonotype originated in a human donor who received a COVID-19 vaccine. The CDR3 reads CASSQDRAGYGYTF. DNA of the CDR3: TGCGCCAGCAGCCAAGATAGGGCAGGCTATGGCTACACCTTC.